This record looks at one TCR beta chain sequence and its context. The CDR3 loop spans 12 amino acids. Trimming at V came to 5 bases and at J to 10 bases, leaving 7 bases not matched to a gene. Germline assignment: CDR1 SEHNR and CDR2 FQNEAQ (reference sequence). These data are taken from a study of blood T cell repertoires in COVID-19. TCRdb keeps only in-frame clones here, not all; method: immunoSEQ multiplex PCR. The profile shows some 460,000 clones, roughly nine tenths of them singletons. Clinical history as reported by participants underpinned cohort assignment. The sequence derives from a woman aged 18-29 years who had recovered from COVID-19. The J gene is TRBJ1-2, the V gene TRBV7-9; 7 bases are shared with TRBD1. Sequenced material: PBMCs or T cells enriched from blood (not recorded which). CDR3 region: CASSLGTASYTF. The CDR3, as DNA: TGTGCCAGCAGCCTCGGGACAGCGTCCTACACCTTC. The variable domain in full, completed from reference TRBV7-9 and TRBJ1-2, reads DTGVSQNPRHKITKRGQNVTFRCDPISEHNRLYWYRQTLGQGPEFLTYFQNEAQLEKSRLLSDRFSAERPKGSFSTLEIQRTEQGDSAMYLCASSLGTASYTFGSGTRLTVV.